The clone carrying this T cell receptor beta chain showed up many times. The data were obtained in a study of T cell repertoires in cytomegalovirus infection. TCRdb called the reads again in MiXCR, with one record for every CDR3 protein. The sample contains 270,000 or so distinct CDR3 sequences, about 17% of which appear only once. The CDR3 sequence is 12 residues long. Trimming stripped 2 bases from V and 7 bases from J, with 8 bases between. Sequencing was carried out using CD8+ T cells from PBMCs. The sequence derives from a human donor in good health (CMV status not recorded). Some clones in this sample may be carry-over from other donors' samples. The V call is TRBV12-3 or TRBV12-4, the J call TRBJ1-2, with D perhaps matching TRBD1 (5 bases). The CDR3 reads CASSLSGAGYTF. In DNA form, the CDR3 reads TGTGCCAGCAGTTTAAGTGGGGCTGGCTACACCTTC.